Listed below are T cell receptor beta chains from one sample, sequenced in a study of blood T cell repertoires in COVID-19. Sequencing used immunoSEQ multiplex PCR; TCRdb keeps in-frame clones, though not all of them. The repertoire holds approximately 190,000 clones, with roughly nine tenths as singletons. Sequencing was done on a sample of PBMCs or T cells enriched from blood (not recorded which). The receptors were gathered from a middle-aged woman in a cohort exposed to, infected with or recovered from COVID-19 (not recorded which). Each CDR3 is given with its conserved first and last residue. A D gene is named only where the DNA matches it firmly. Size values are once, few and many counts, or a class for expanded clones, and some rows have none.

>TRBD1|.|TRBJ2-5|TRBV30
CASEGQGNPGTQYF
TGTGCCTCCGAAGGACAGGGGAACCCGGGGACCCAGTACTTC
>TRBD1|.|TRBJ1-6|TRBV5-1
CASSYRGAGSPLHF
TGCGCCAGCAGCTACAGGGGGGCAGGGTCACCCCTCCACTTT
>TRBD1|.|TRBJ1-3|TRBV5-8
CASSLGTVIFSGNTIYF
TGTGCCAGCAGCTTAGGGACAGTGATTTTCTCTGGAAACACCATATATTTT
>.|.|TRBJ2-7|TRBV7-9
CASSLWRSEQYF
TGTGCCAGCAGCTTGTGGCGGAGCGAGCAGTACTTC
>.|.|TRBJ1-5|TRBV4-3
CASSHNSNQPQHF
TGCGCCAGCAGCCACAATAGCAATCAGCCCCAGCATTTT
>.|.|TRBJ1-2|TRBV4-3
CASSQEIGVSDGYTF
TGCGCCAGCAGCCAAGAAATTGGAGTTAGTGATGGCTACACCTTC
>.|few|TRBJ2-2|TRBV4-3
CASSQASNTGELFF
TGCGCCAGCAGCCAAGCGTCGAACACCGGGGAGCTGTTTTTT
>TRBD1|.|TRBJ2-3|TRBV15
CATSIDRGTDTQYF
TGTGCCACCAGCATAGACAGGGGCACAGATACGCAGTATTTT
>.|.|TRBJ2-2|TRBV11-3
CASSLDREGTGELFF
TGTGCCAGCAGCTTAGACAGGGAAGGCACCGGGGAGCTGTTTTTT
>.|.|TRBJ1-1|TRBV19
CASSSGGTEAFF
TGTGCCAGTAGTAGTGGCGGCACTGAAGCTTTCTTT
>.|.|TRBJ2-5|TRBV7-2
CASSMGQGGETQYF
TGTGCCAGCAGCATGGGGCAGGGGGGAGAGACCCAGTACTTC
>.|.|TRBJ2-2|TRBV6-1
CASSENVPGGTGELFF
TGTGCCAGCAGTGAAAATGTCCCTGGGGGGACCGGGGAGCTGTTTTTT
>TRBD2|.|TRBJ2-7|TRBV5-5
CASSPISGGRINEQYF
TGTGCCAGCAGCCCCATTTCTGGCGGGAGAATCAACGAGCAGTACTTC
>.|.|TRBJ2-7|TRBV2
CASSPQDSYEQYF
TGTGCCAGCAGTCCACAGGACTCCTACGAGCAGTACTTC
>.|.|TRBJ1-1|TRBV12-3/TRBV12-4
CASSFGFRVAFF
TGTGCCAGCAGTTTCGGGTTTCGGGTAGCTTTCTTT
>TRBD1|.|TRBJ1-1|TRBV19
CASSLGGGGYTEAFF
TGTGCCAGTAGTCTGGGTGGAGGGGGCTACACTGAAGCTTTCTTT
>.|.|TRBJ1-4|TRBV25-1
CASSEFVADEKLFF
TGTGCCAGCAGTGAATTCGTGGCAGATGAAAAACTGTTTTTT